The present entry profiles one TCR beta chain with its context. What it recognizes is unknown. CDR3 length equals 16 residues. The germline V gene has CDR1 SGHTA and CDR2 FQGNSA. Trimming removed 5 bases from V and 0 bases from J, with 14 bases in between. A multiplex PCR was run with 60 Vbeta primers and 13 Jbeta primers. Only in-frame clones appear in the TCRdb table, and some are missing; sequencing was by immunoSEQ multiplex PCR. Among approximately 90,000 clones, roughly 75% were seen once, and the ten largest hold 2.2%. These data come from a study of cytomegalovirus exposure and HLA in healthy donors. Study in general: Roughly 86 million unique TCRs from HLA-typed donors made up an early data release. There were more than 350 genotyped donors. Of these, roughly 84% fell in the genetic ancestry cluster associated with self-reported Caucasian donors. Study-wide points: The later analysis indicated that the majority of CMV-associated TCR beta chains appeared HLA-restricted. In vitro testing confirmed a few CMV-associated chains as specific for CMV antigens.

The source material was PBMCs. This receptor was taken from a middle-aged man in good health and CMV-seronegative. The V and J genes are TRBV7-2 and TRBJ1-5, with a weak D call TRBD1 (6 bases). The CDR3 nucleotides are TGTGCCAGCAGCACACAGGGAAGGTATAGCAATCAGCCCCAGCATTTT. It encodes CASSTQGRYSNQPQHF.